These 5 T cell receptor beta chains were sequenced from one sample in a study of identical twins. TCRdb called the 5' RACE reads again in MiXCR, with one record for every CDR3 protein. The table lists under 350,000 distinct CDR3 sequences, 7.5% to 9.5% of them singletons. A further study also used this sample, focusing on yellow fever vaccine responses in identical twins.

Sequencing was carried out using CD8+ T cells sorted from blood. The receptors originated from a young woman in good health.

This clonotype came up a few times. V is TRBV15 and J is TRBJ2-3; the D gene could be TRBD1 or TRBD2 (5 bases each). Trimming shortened V by 4 bases and J by 0 bases, and 29 bases separated the two germline ends. CDR1 and CDR2 (germline): LNHNV, YYDKDF (reference sequence). The CDR3 has 21 amino acids. CDR3 sequence: CATSTRLMGDINHTSTDTQYF. CDR3 coding DNA: TGTGCCACCAGCACCCGTCTAATGGGGGATATTAACCATACTAGCACAGATACGCAGTATTTT.

This sequence joins TRBV20-1 and TRBJ1-5, with no clear D. V lost 5 bases, J lost 0 bases, and 11 bases lay in between. Germline assignment: CDR1 DFQATT and CDR2 SNEGSKA (reference sequence). CDR3 size: 14 residues. CDR3 in DNA: TGCAGTGCTCTCACCCAATCTAGCAATCAGCCCCAGCATTTT. This codes for CSALTQSSNQPQHF.

There are a few counts of this clonotype. The chain recombines TRBV5-5 with TRBJ2-7; D ambiguous. Trimming cost V 0 bases and J 5 bases, with 9 bases left between them. This CDR3 is 13 amino acids long. Germline-derived CDR1 and CDR2 are SGHKS and YYEKEE (reference sequence). CDR3 sequence (DNA): TGTGCCAGCAGCTTGGATGTGGGCGACGAGCAGTACTTC. This gives the protein CASSLDVGDEQYF.

This rearrangement joins TRBV28 to TRBJ1-5; D not resolved. Trimming left V 6 bases short and J 2 bases short, with 8 bases between. This CDR3 comprises 13 residues. Germline CDR1 and CDR2: MDHEN and SYDVKM. The CDR3 is CASSTAGNQPQHF. CDR3 nucleotides: TGTGCCAGCAGCACCGCGGGCAATCAGCCCCAGCATTTT.

The chain carries TRBV27 and TRBJ2-3; no firm D call. V was clipped by 3 bases and J by 10 bases, with 11 bases between them. CDR1 and CDR2 from the germline V gene are MNHEY and SMNVEV (reference sequence). The CDR3 runs to 12 residues. The CDR3 region has the DNA TGTGCCAGCAGTTTTGGGTCAACCCCGCAGTATTTT. Its translation: CASSFGSTPQYF.